The 14 T cell receptor beta chains presented below share a single source sample, sequenced in a study of blood T cell repertoires in COVID-19. Some clones are missing from TCRdb's copy, which holds only in-frame ones; the method was immunoSEQ multiplex PCR. The sample lists around 42,000 clones, around three quarters occurring once. The specimen sequenced was peripheral blood. These receptors were collected from a woman older than 75 with acute or convalescent COVID-19.

The chain couples TRBV23-1 to TRBJ1-1, with a weak D call TRBD1 (5 bases). TRBV23-1 is reported as an ORF; its role is uncertain. This CDR3 has 13 residues. Trimming pared 6 bases from V and 1 base from J, leaving 9 bases between. The CDR3 nucleotides are TGCGCCAGCAGCCCCACAGGGAACACTGAAGCTTTCTTT. It encodes CASSPTGNTEAFF.

The chain joins TRBV3-1 (or the pseudogene TRBV3-2) to TRBJ2-5, with 7 bases matching TRBD1. This CDR3 region has 13 residues. Germline CDR1 and CDR2: LGHDT and YNNKEL (reference sequence). The trim removed 6 bases at V and 2 bases at J, leaving 3 bases unmatched. The CDR3, as DNA: TGTGCCAGCAGGGGGACAGTTCAAGAGACCCAGTACTTC. As protein: CASRGTVQETQYF.

V gene TRBV19 combines with J gene TRBJ2-5; no clear D. CDR3 length: 13 amino acids. V lost 0 bases, J lost 4 bases, and 6 bases lay in between. Germline V gene lookup returns CDR1 LNHDA and CDR2 SQIVND (reference sequence). In DNA form, the CDR3 reads TGTGCCAGTAGTATAGATCAGCGAGAGACCCAGTACTTC. Translating gives CASSIDQRETQYF.

To note about this clone: Other nucleotide sequences from this sample produce the same CDR3. J is TRBJ2-5 and V is TRBV5-1; 8 nucleotides match TRBD1. Germline lookup yields CDR1 SGHRS and CDR2 YFSETQ. V lost 0 bases, J lost 3 bases, and 4 bases stayed unmatched. The CDR3 runs to 15 residues. The CDR3: CASSLDQGAKETQYF. The CDR3 DNA follows: TGCGCCAGCAGCTTGGATCAGGGGGCGAAAGAGACCCAGTACTTC. The variable domain in full, completed from reference TRBV5-1 and TRBJ2-5, reads KAGVTQTPRYLIKTRGQQVTLSCSPISGHRSVSWYQQTPGQGLQFLFEYFSETQRNKGNFPGRFSGRQFSNSRSEMNVSTLELGDSALYLCASSLDQGAKETQYFGPGTRLLVL.

The V call is TRBV11-2, the J call TRBJ2-1; D is unclear. The germline V gene encodes CDR1 SGHAT and CDR2 FQNNGV. The CDR3 runs to 13 residues. Trimming removed 3 bases from V and 3 bases from J, with 6 bases in between. CDR3 DNA sequence: TGTGCCAGCAGCTTCAGCGACTACAATGAGCAGTTCTTC. It translates to CASSFSDYNEQFF.

V is TRBV7-9 and J is TRBJ2-1; 14 nucleotides line up with TRBD2. V was clipped by 10 bases and J by 2 bases; unmatched bases: 7. The length of the CDR3 is 16 residues. Germline assignment: CDR1 SEHNR and CDR2 FQNEAQ (reference sequence). The CDR3 DNA sequence: TGTGCCACGGGACTAGCGGGAGCCAGGACCTACAATGAGCAGTTCTTC. Protein sequence: CATGLAGARTYNEQFF.

The rearrangement joins TRBV2 to TRBJ2-3; no clear D. V was cut by 7 bases and J by 4 bases, with 12 bases left in between. In germline, CDR1 is SNHLY, CDR2 FYNNEI. This CDR3 is 13 amino acids long. The CDR3 here is CASTREYADTQYF. The CDR3 DNA is TGTGCCAGCACAAGAGAGTACGCAGATACGCAGTATTTT.

This clone was counted between two and nine times. The gene calls are TRBV6-5 and TRBJ1-4; weak D call: TRBD1 (5 bases). V shed 6 bases and J shed 0 bases, with 11 bases lying between them. Per germline, CDR1 MNHEY and CDR2 SVGAGI. The CDR3 totals 15 residues. Here the CDR3 reads CASRTPTATNEKLFF. Written as DNA, the CDR3 is TGTGCCAGCAGGACACCGACAGCAACTAATGAAAAACTGTTTTTT.

The chain links TRBV27 to TRBJ2-1; 9 bases line up with TRBD2. CDR1 and CDR2 from the germline V gene are MNHEY and SMNVEV (reference sequence). Germline trimming cut 6 bases from V and 1 base from J; bases unmatched to any gene: 7. The CDR3 has 16 residues. The DNA of the CDR3 is TGTGCCAGCAGCCCGCTAGCGGGACTATCCTACAATGAGCAGTTCTTC. Amino acid sequence: CASSPLAGLSYNEQFF.

The chain has TRBV19 and TRBJ2-1; tentatively, D is TRBD2 (7 bases). This CDR3 comprises 15 residues. With 3 bases removed from V and 8 bases from J, the gap between germline ends came to 17 bases. The germline V gene encodes CDR1 LNHDA and CDR2 SQIVND (reference sequence). CDR3 in amino acids: CASSIGGGGGDEQFF. CDR3 DNA sequence: TGTGCCAGTAGTATCGGGGGAGGGGGTGGCGATGAGCAGTTCTTC.

The V gene is TRBV3-1 (or the pseudogene TRBV3-2), the J gene TRBJ2-5; 9 nucleotides align to TRBD1. The J segment lost 3 bases and the V segment lost 6 bases, leaving 8 bases of the junction unmatched. The CDR3 is 15 residues long. CDR1 and CDR2 (germline): LGHDT, YNNKEL (reference sequence). CDR3 sequence (DNA): TGTGCCAGCAGAATCCCCGGGACAGGGAAAGAGACCCAGTACTTC. This translates into CASRIPGTGKETQYF.

This clone was counted a few times. The rearrangement joins TRBV3-1 (or the pseudogene TRBV3-2) to TRBJ2-7, with TRBD1 matching over 7 bases. The CDR3 sequence is 16 residues long. The germline CDR1 and CDR2 sequences are LGHDT and YNNKEL (reference sequence). V gave up 1 base and J gave up 1 base; unmatched junction bases: 7. CDR3 DNA sequence: TGTGCCAGCAGCCAAGGGCCCCCGGGACAGTCCTACGAGCAGTACTTC. Amino acid sequence: CASSQGPPGQSYEQYF.

The rearrangement links TRBV2 to TRBJ1-2; the D gene is possibly TRBD1 (5 bases). V gave up 6 bases and J gave up 5 bases, with 19 bases separating them. CDR3 length: 15 residues. Germline assignment: CDR1 SNHLY and CDR2 FYNNEI. CDR3 sequence (DNA): TGTGCCAGCAGCGCTTCCGGGACCGGAGGGTATGGCTACACCTTC. This sequence encodes CASSASGTGGYGYTF.

V is TRBV14 and J is TRBJ1-6; perhaps TRBD1 as D (5 bases). Germline values: CDR1 SGHDN, CDR2 FVKESK. The CDR3 sequence is 17 residues long. Trimming pared 5 bases from V and 6 bases from J, leaving 20 bases between. CDR3 sequence (DNA): TGTGCCAGCAGCTCTAAGGAGAGGGGCGGGGGTAATTCACCCCTCCACTTT. Protein product: CASSSKERGGGNSPLHF.